This TCR beta chain came from a study of Tregs in tolerant kidney transplant recipients. General observations from the study: Biological reproducibility was not directly addressed in this study. Activated donor B cell expansion appeared to reveal the most relevant donor-specific TCRbeta repertoire. Findings come from small patient numbers and require larger validation.

A remark on this clone: The antigen is unknown.

CDR1 is SGHRS and CDR2 is YFSETQ in the germline V gene. The CDR3 runs to 14 residues. Trimming cost V 0 bases and J 4 bases, with 11 bases left between them. The protocol was immunoSEQ multiplex PCR, while the TCRdb copy is restricted to in-frame clones and leaves out a portion. Among some 100,000 clones listed, approximately 90% were seen once. Unstimulated regulatory T cells (CD4+CD25+CD127-), CD4+CD25- non-regulatory cells, CD4 and CD8 cells were FACS-sorted from thawed PBMCs. The source is a human donor in good health. The source material was CD4+ T cells from blood. V and J are TRBV5-1 and TRBJ2-7, with D tentatively TRBD2 (5 bases). DNA for the CDR3: TGCGCCAGCAGCTTGGTACGGGGTGGGTACGAGCAGTACTTC. Amino acid sequence: CASSLVRGGYEQYF. The full variable domain, with the rest looked up from reference TRBV5-1 and TRBJ2-7, is KAGVTQTPRYLIKTRGQQVTLSCSPISGHRSVSWYQQTPGQGLQFLFEYFSETQRNKGNFPGRFSGRQFSNSRSEMNVSTLELGDSALYLCASSLVRGGYEQYFGPGTRLTVT.